The TCR beta chain under discussion was sequenced for a study of shared clonotypes between healthy human individuals. Overall study context: The donor group consisted of two women and three men, aged 18 to 49.

Notes on this clone: Its target is not known.

Healthy HIV-negative adults with no recent acute infections or vaccinations were recruited as donors. Clones were sequenced by immunoSEQ multiplex PCR, and TCRdb holds only the in-frame ones, with some missing. Of roughly 410,000 clones detected, about 96% appear once; the ten largest clones hold about 0.34%. The ends were cut back, 0 bases at V and 2 bases at J, with 17 bases in the middle. CDR1 is SEHNR and CDR2 is FQNEAQ in the germline V gene (reference sequence). CDR3 length: 19 amino acids. Findings of the study overall: Among non-shared clonotypes, generation probabilities were lower than among those shared by all four donors.

The receptor's source is a man between 25 and 39 years old in good health. Sample: memory CD8+ T cells sorted from blood. The subset: CD45RO+ cells pooled with CCR7-negative TemRA cells. V usage is TRBV7-9 and J usage is TRBJ2-6, with a tentative D call TRBD1 (5 bases). The CDR3 here is CASSLARGASAAGANVLTF. In nucleotides, the CDR3 is TGTGCCAGCAGCTTAGCTCGTGGGGCCTCGGCCGCTGGGGCCAACGTCCTGACTTTC.